This T cell receptor (beta chain) was recorded in a study of blood T cell repertoires in COVID-19. Turning to the study itself: Acute and convalescent COVID-19 specimens originated in the United States, Italy and Spain.

TCRdb's table, derived via immunoSEQ multiplex PCR, lists solely in-frame clones and lacks some. Of around 130,000 clones listed, more than 70% are singletons. This clone appeared a single time. The receptor's source is a man aged 60-69 years with acute or convalescent COVID-19. Sequencing input: peripheral blood.

The CDR3, as DNA: TGTGCCAGTAGTATAGGCACGGGACTAGGGGGTGAGCAGTTCTTC. Residues: CASSIGTGLGGEQFF. The rearrangement uses TRBV19 and TRBJ2-1; TRBD2 matches at 8 bases. The CDR3 is 15 amino acids. Germline trimming cut 1 base from V and 9 bases from J; bases unmatched to any gene: 8. Germline V gives CDR1 LNHDA, CDR2 SQIVND (reference sequence).